The sequence of this T cell receptor (beta chain) was determined in a study of siplizumab effects on memory and regulatory T cells. Broader study findings: Suppression by proliferating Tregs derived from siplizumab cultures was not verified. In controls, about 28% of mappable alloreactive CD4+ clones were Treg-derived on average, versus around 69% with siplizumab. Naive T cells were seen as more diverse than memory cells and as major alloresponse contributors.

Per sample, 10^5 or so TCR templates underwent assay. Assay: immunoSEQ multiplex PCR; the TCRdb copy retains only in-frame clones and omits some. This table has 37,000 or so clones, roughly 90% appearing once. Note on this clone: Its target is not known.

The TCR sequence derives from a human donor in good health. Sequencing was performed on naive CD4+ T cells sorted from blood.

The CDR3 region has the DNA TGTGCCAGCAGTTACACGACAATCCCAGATACGCAGTATTTT. It codes for CASSYTTIPDTQYF. V is TRBV6-5 and J is TRBJ2-3; unclear D gene. Trimming left V 2 bases short and J 4 bases short, with 10 bases between. The CDR3 covers 14 residues. Per the germline V gene, CDR1 is MNHEY and CDR2 is SVGAGI.